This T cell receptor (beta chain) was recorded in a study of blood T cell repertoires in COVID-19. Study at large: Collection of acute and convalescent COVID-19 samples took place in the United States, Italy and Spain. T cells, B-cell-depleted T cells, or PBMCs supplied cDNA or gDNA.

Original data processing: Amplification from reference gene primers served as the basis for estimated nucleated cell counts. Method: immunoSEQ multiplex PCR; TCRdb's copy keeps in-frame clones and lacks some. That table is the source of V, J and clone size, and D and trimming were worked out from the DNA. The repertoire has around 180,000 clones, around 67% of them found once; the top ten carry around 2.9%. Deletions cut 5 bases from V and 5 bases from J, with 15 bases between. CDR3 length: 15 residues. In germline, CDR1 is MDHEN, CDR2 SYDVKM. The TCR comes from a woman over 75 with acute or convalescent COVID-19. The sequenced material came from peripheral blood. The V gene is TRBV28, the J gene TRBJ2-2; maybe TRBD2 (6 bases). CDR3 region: CASSGGGVETGELFF. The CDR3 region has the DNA TGTGCCAGCAGTGGGGGAGGTGTTGAGACCGGGGAGCTGTTTTTT.